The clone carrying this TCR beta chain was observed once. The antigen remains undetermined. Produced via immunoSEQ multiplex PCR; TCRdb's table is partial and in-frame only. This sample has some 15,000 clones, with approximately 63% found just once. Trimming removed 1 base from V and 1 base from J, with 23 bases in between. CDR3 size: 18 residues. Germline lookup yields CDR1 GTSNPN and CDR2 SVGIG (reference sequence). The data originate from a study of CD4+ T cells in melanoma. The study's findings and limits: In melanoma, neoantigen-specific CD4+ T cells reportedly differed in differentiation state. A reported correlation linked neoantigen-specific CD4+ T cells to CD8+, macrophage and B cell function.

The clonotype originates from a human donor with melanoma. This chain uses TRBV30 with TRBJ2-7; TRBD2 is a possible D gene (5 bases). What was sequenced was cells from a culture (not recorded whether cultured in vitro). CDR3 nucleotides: TGTGCCTGGAGTGCACGATCGACCTTTTCGGAGGTTTCCTACGAGCAGTACTTC. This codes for CAWSARSTFSEVSYEQYF.